These 4 T cell receptor beta chains originate from one sample sequenced in a study of cytomegalovirus exposure and HLA in healthy donors. Data came from immunoSEQ multiplex PCR; TCRdb stores just in-frame clones and leaves some out. The sample records under 300,000 clones, around 87% being singletons. Sequenced sample: PBMCs. The receptor source for this set is a woman aged 18-35 years in good health and CMV-seronegative.

The chain links TRBV19 to TRBJ2-2, with a tentative D call TRBD1 (5 bases). Germline loops: CDR1 LNHDA, CDR2 SQIVND (reference sequence). The CDR3 is 15 amino acids. Trimming removed 3 bases at V and 0 bases at J, with 8 bases between. DNA of the CDR3: TGTGCCAGTAGTATTGGCAGGGCGAACACCGGGGAGCTGTTTTTT. It specifies CASSIGRANTGELFF.

The chain carries TRBV28 and TRBJ2-5; 8 positions agree with TRBD1. Germline values: CDR1 MDHEN, CDR2 SYDVKM. With V trimmed by 6 bases and J by 5 bases, 8 bases remained unmatched. This CDR3 contains 14 residues. CDR3 coding DNA: TGTGCCAGCAGATATACAGGGGGTAAGGAGACCCAGTACTTC. Encoded protein: CASRYTGGKETQYF.

This clone was seen only once. V usage is TRBV15 and J usage is TRBJ1-5, with D uncertain. The CDR3 is 15 residues long. CDR1 is LNHNV, CDR2 YYDKDF, per germline (reference sequence). The germline V and J ends were trimmed by 5 bases and 0 bases, with 11 bases remaining between them. CDR3 DNA: TGTGCCACCAGCTTGGGAGGCTATAGCAATCAGCCCCAGCATTTT. Amino acids: CATSLGGYSNQPQHF.

This chain uses TRBV11-3 with TRBJ2-1, with 7 bases lining up with TRBD1. The CDR3 runs 16 residues. V lost 1 base and J lost 8; bases outside the gene matches: 11. The V gene's germline CDR1 is SGHNT and CDR2 YENEEA. The CDR3 loop is CASSLGRTGPRDEQFF. The CDR3 coding sequence is TGTGCCAGCAGCTTAGGACGGACAGGACCTCGGGATGAGCAGTTCTTC.